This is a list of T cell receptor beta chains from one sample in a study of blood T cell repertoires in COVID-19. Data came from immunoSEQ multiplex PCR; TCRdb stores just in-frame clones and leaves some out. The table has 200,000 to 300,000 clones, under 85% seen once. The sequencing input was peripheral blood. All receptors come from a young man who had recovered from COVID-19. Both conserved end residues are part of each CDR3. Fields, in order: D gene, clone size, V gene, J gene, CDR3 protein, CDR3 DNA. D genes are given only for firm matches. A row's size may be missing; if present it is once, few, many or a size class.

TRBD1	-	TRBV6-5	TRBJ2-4	CATRQGENIQYF	TGTGCCACTCGACAGGGCGAAAACATTCAGTACTTC
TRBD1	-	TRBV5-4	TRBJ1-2	CASSLGDRDYGYTF	TGTGCCAGCAGCTTGGGCGACAGGGACTATGGCTACACCTTC
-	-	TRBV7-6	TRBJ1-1	CASSGQGNTEAFF	TGTGCCAGCAGCGGTCAGGGAAACACTGAAGCTTTCTTT
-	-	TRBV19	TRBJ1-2	CASSIASGPYGYTF	TGTGCCAGTAGTATAGCCAGTGGGCCCTATGGCTACACCTTC
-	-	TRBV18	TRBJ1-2	CASSPEGRYGYTF	TGTGCCAGCTCCCCAGAGGGTCGGTATGGCTACACCTTC
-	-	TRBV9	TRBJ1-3	CASSVGDLGNTIYF	TGTGCCAGCAGCGTAGGAGATCTCGGAAACACCATATATTTT
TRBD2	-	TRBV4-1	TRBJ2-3	CASSQLAASTDTQYF	TGCGCCAGCAGCCAACTAGCGGCTAGCACAGATACGCAGTATTTT
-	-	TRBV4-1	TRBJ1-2	CASSQAPGLGGGYTF	TGCGCCAGCAGCCAAGCCCCAGGCCTGGGTGGGGGCTACACCTTC
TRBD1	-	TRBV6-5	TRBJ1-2	CASSLTRQGNYGYTF	TGTGCCAGCAGTTTGACAAGACAGGGCAACTATGGCTACACCTTC
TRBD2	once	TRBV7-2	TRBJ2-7	CASGLKRGPYEQYF	TGTGCCAGCGGCCTGAAGCGGGGACCCTACGAGCAGTACTTC
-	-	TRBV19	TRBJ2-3	CASSNRDRPSTDTQYF	TGTGCCAGTAGTAACAGGGATCGTCCTAGCACAGATACGCAGTATTTT
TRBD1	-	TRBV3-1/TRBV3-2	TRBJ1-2	CASSHSGTGVYGYTF	TGTGCCAGCAGCCATTCTGGGACAGGGGTCTATGGCTACACCTTC
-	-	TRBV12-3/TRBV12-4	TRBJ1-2	CASSLEGTGYTF	TGTGCCAGCAGTTTGGAGGGGACGGGCTACACCTTC
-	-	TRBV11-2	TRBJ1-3	CASSLDLAGSGNTIYF	TGTGCCAGCAGCTTAGATCTTGCGGGGTCTGGAAACACCATATATTTT
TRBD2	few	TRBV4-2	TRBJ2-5	CASSQEASGGAETQYF	TGTGCCAGCAGCCAAGAGGCTAGCGGGGGGGCAGAGACCCAGTACTTC
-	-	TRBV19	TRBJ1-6	CASSMRKSSYNSPLHF	TGTGCCAGTAGTATGAGGAAGAGCTCCTATAATTCACCCCTCCACTTT
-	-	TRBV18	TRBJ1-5	CASSPEGGQPQHF	TGTGCCAGCTCACCCGAGGGAGGTCAGCCCCAGCATTTT
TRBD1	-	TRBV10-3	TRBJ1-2	CAITGTGEDYGYTF	TGTGCCATCACTGGGACAGGGGAGGATTATGGCTACACCTTC
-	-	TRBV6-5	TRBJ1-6	CASSRISSYNSPLHF	TGTGCCAGCAGTCGCATTAGCTCCTATAATTCACCCCTCCACTTT
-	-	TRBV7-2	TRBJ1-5	CASSYRVRDQPQHF	TGTGCCAGCAGCTACAGGGTTAGGGATCAGCCCCAGCATTTT
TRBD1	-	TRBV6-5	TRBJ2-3	CASRDRGRGTQYF	TGTGCCAGCAGAGACAGGGGTAGAGGTACGCAGTATTTT
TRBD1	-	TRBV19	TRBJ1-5	CASSKRQGAGNQPQHF	TGTGCCAGTAGTAAGAGACAGGGGGCTGGCAATCAGCCCCAGCATTTT
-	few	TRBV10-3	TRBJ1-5	CAITGGSDQPQHF	TGTGCCATCACGGGCGGGAGCGATCAGCCCCAGCATTTT
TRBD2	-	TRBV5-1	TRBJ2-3	CASSTQPGGADTQYF	TGCGCCAGCAGCACACAGCCGGGGGGAGCAGATACGCAGTATTTT
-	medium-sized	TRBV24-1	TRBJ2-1	CATIRCRHEQFF	TGTGCCACCATCAGGTGTCGTCATGAGCAGTTCTTC
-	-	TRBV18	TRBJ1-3	CASSPSENTIYF	TGTGCCAGCTCACCGTCGGAGAACACCATATATTTT
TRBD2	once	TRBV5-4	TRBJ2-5	CASSQESGGETQYF	TGTGCCAGCAGCCAAGAAAGCGGGGGTGAGACCCAGTACTTC
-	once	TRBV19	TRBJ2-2	CASIQPGNTGELFF	TGTGCCAGTATCCAGCCGGGGAACACCGGGGAGCTGTTTTTT
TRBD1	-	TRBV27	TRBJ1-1	CASRWTGADLNTEAFF	TGTGCCAGCCGATGGACAGGGGCAGATTTGAACACTGAAGCTTTCTTT
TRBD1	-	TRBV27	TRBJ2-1	CASRRRTGNVYNEQFF	TGTGCCAGCAGGCGTCGGACAGGGAACGTCTACAATGAGCAGTTCTTC
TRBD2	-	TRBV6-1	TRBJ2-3	CASSESGGALDTQYF	TGTGCCAGCAGTGAAAGCGGGGGGGCATTAGATACGCAGTATTTT
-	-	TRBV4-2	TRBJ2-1	CASSSSTNEQFF	TGTGCCAGCAGTTCCAGTACCAATGAGCAGTTCTTC
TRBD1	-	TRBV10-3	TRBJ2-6	CATGGQHSGANVLTF	TGTGCCACAGGGGGACAGCACTCTGGGGCCAACGTCCTGACTTTC
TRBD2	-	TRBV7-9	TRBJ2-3	CASTLAALADTQYF	TGTGCCAGTACACTAGCGGCACTTGCAGATACGCAGTATTTT
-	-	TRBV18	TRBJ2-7	CASSSSQLTTEQYF	TGTGCCAGCTCAAGTAGCCAGCTTACAACCGAGCAGTACTTC
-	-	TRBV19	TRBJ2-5	CASSIAAGGQETQYF	TGTGCCAGTAGTATAGCGGCCGGGGGCCAAGAGACCCAGTACTTC
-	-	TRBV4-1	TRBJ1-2	CASSQELSGKNYGYTF	TGCGCCAGCAGCCAAGAGTTGTCGGGGAAGAACTATGGCTACACCTTC
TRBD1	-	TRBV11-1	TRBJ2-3	CASSSGTGPSTDTQYF	TGTGCCAGCAGCTCTGGGACAGGGCCCTCCACAGATACGCAGTATTTT
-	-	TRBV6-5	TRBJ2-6	CASGGSSGANVLTF	TGTGCCAGCGGAGGTTCCTCTGGGGCCAACGTCCTGACTTTC
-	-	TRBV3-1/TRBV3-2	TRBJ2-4	CASSHRDKNIQYF	TGTGCCAGCAGCCACCGGGACAAAAACATTCAGTACTTC
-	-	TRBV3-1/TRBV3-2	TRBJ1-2	CASSQQQRNYGYTF	TGTGCCAGCAGCCAACAACAGAGAAACTATGGCTACACCTTC
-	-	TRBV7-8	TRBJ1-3	CASSLKSGLAASGNTIYF	TGTGCCAGCAGCTTAAAATCAGGACTGGCAGCCTCTGGAAACACCATATATTTT
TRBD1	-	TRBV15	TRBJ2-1	CATSRDGDSSYNEQFF	TGTGCCACCAGCAGAGATGGGGACAGCTCCTACAATGAGCAGTTCTTC
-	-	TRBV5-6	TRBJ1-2	CASSYMDGYTF	TGTGCCAGCAGTTACATGGATGGCTACACCTTC
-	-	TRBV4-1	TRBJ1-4	CASSSTGLTNEKLFF	TGCGCCAGCAGCTCCACAGGTTTAACTAATGAAAAACTGTTTTTT
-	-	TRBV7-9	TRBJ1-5	CASSLSELPQHF	TGTGCCAGCAGCTTATCGGAGTTGCCCCAGCATTTT
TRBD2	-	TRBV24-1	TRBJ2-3	CATSGPERGGITDTQYF	TGTGCCACCAGTGGTCCGGAGCGCGGGGGGATCACAGATACGCAGTATTTT
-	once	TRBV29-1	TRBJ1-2	CSGMDSRYGYTF	TGCAGCGGTATGGACAGTCGCTATGGCTACACCTTC
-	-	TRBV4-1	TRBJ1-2	CASSQRFGYTF	TGCGCCAGCAGCCAGCGATTTGGCTACACCTTC
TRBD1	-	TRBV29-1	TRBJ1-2	CSVRTRQGVHYGYTF	TGCAGCGTTCGGACTCGACAGGGGGTCCACTATGGCTACACCTTC